Given below is one TCR beta chain in context. The antigen this receptor binds is unknown. No quality values exist for individual bases; no much larger clone is one base distant. The library was produced with the immunoSEQ multiplex PCR assay. For the multiplex PCR, a mixture combining 60 forward primers for TCR Vbeta segments and 13 reverse primers for TCR Jbeta segments was used. A multiplex PCR assay on genomic DNA amplified the CDR3 region of rearranged TCR beta genes. On the Illumina HiSeq System, the amplified TCR beta libraries were sequenced as 87-base-pair reads. As for the original processing: A later analysis tallied roughly 80 million unique TCR beta chains across the approximately 670 repertoires, and approximately 12 million of those chains were shared by two or more donors. To remove PCR and sequencing errors, raw reads were error-corrected and collapsed into unique sequences using a nearest-neighbor algorithm that merged closely related sequences. Alignment of CDR3 sequences to IMGT reference sequences was used to assign V, D and J gene segments. For a sequence to be retained, at least a six-nucleotide match to both a V gene segment and a J gene segment was required. A rearrangement was called productive if the CDR3 had no stop codons and remained in frame with V and J, and every other rearrangement was called non-productive. Following IMGT convention, CDR3 was defined as the stretch from the second conserved V-encoded cysteine to the conserved J-encoded phenylalanine. Sequences without an unambiguous match to a single V gene segment were excluded from the earlier analysis of about 600 of the donors. An earlier analysis of almost 600 of the donors classified V segments as functional when productive rearrangements were above 56.7% and as segregating when the standard deviation between donors was above 5%. A statistical classification framework was developed to diagnose cytomegalovirus status using the catalog of TCR beta chain sequences. In a later analysis, TCR nucleotide sequences were compared against IMGT/GENE-DB human TR gene sequences so that V and J genes could be assigned. Using the TCRdist pipeline, a later analysis assigned CDR3 sequences along with most-parsimonious VDJ recombination scenarios. A later analysis defined each TCR beta chain by its CDR3 amino acid sequence plus V-gene family, and excluded reads lacking a unique V-gene family. A later analysis removed several hundred highly shared, low-generation-probability nucleotide sequences to deal with suspected cross-contamination and a sequencing artifact. In a later analysis, a clonal expansion index was calculated for each public chain from normalized within-repertoire ranks of inferred template counts. In a later analysis, generation probabilities were computed using a VDJ recombination model fitted to out-of-frame rearrangements, and the results were checked against IGoR. A later analysis scored TCR-TCR, TCR-HLA and TCR-CMV co-occurrence with hypergeometric tests, applying a repertoire-size bias correction to TCR pairs. To estimate false discovery rates, a later analysis permuted the HLA or CMV assignments 20 times. A later analysis grouped co-occurring TCRs with DBSCAN, adding TCRdist sequence similarity when clustering within HLA-allele-positive subsets. Repertoires with fewer than 30,000 or more than 120,000 public chains were left out of co-occurrence clustering, as were about five repertoires with anomalous nucleotide sharing. TCRdb limited this immuneACCESS table to in-frame rearrangements with V and J called. A share of clones is missing; checked studies link under half to unresolved V genes, and the rest is unexplained. D and trimming were read from the DNA, whereas the V and J calls and clone size are those reported in that table. A total of 200,000 to 250,000 clones appear in this sample, 70% to 90% of them only once. 8% of the sample goes to the ten largest clones.

These data originate in a study of cytomegalovirus exposure and HLA in healthy donors (dated by TCRdb to the late 2010s). About the full investigation: An earlier analysis of around 600 of the donors reported about 290 Gb of sequence data and about 100 million unique TCR beta sequences from 150 million to 200 million T cells. Several DR-DQ haplotypes were treated as single units for association and clustering because of strong linkage in the cohort. The number of donors typed differed by locus, with about 629-630 for A, B, C, DRB1 and DQB1, about 500 for DQA1, over 600 for DPA1, and around 460 for DPB1. All discovery cohort repertoires had been generated on a single sequencing platform. A later genetic analysis took genome-wide SNP genotypes for about 65% of the 666 donors and used that subset as a discovery cohort. Along with the approximately 700-subject first cohort, a separate validation cohort of around 120 different subjects was used. In an earlier analysis of around 540 of the donors, high-throughput TCR beta sequencing was used to judge whether each TCR beta V gene segment behaved as functional or pseudogenic. To study patterns of TCR occurrence, a later analysis re-analyzed previously published TCR beta repertoires from 650 to 750 donors and added high-resolution HLA genotyping. The study profiled the T cell repertoires of 500 to 800 subjects by immunosequencing and related them to cytomegalovirus serostatus. Among the roughly 370 genotyped donors, around 81% belonged to the genetic ancestry cluster associated with self-reported Caucasian donors. In the later analysis, no new phenotypic data were used to find candidate immune exposures; instead, reliance was placed on TCR beta sequences and their occurrence across donors. An early release that covered more than 550 HLA-typed donors contained 300 to 350 gigabases of sequencing data and around 85 million unique TCR sequences. Across around 400 genotyped donors of the cohort, an average of approximately 220,000 unique TCR beta nucleotide sequences per donor were sequenced, and 15% to 20% of those sequences were non-productive. Donor age, sex, ethnicity and CMV serostatus were compiled together with the repertoire data. To predict cytomegalovirus infection status, the study brought together high-throughput TCR immunosequencing, statistical association of individual TCRs with disease status, and machine learning. The study aimed to test whether signatures of past pathogen exposure could be identified by cataloging public T cell receptors. HLA typing included class I and class II loci at four-digit resolution.

Points the paper makes about the study in general: Because counts were too low, around 17 rarely observed V segments, including chromosome 9 orphons, were left out of the earlier analysis of a few hundred of the donors. A later analysis found that HLA-associated TCR beta chains were more clonally expanded and had lower generation probabilities than equally common non-associated chains. An association between a missense DCLRE1C variant and V-gene and J-gene trimming of TCR beta chains was found in a later genetic analysis and replicated in an independent cohort. While some public TCRs were present in many individuals, most TCR sequences turned up only very rarely across donors. This cohort had only TCR beta chains sequenced, and the lack of alpha or paired-chain data limited which features could be detected. The classifier was reported to diagnose cytomegalovirus status with high specificity and sensitivity in both the original and validation cohorts. For the cohort, immune exposure information was limited to CMV serostatus. Correlated functional status among segregating V segments might reflect linkage disequilibrium, but an unknown experimental factor could not be ruled out. Compared with the roughly 700-donor mean, donors in an Asian-associated ancestry cluster had fewer N-insertions in productive TCRs, according to a later genetic analysis. In a later analysis, some 18,000 TCR beta sequences were associated with specific HLA alleles at a false discovery rate of 0.05. Most CMV-associated TCR beta chains appeared to be HLA-restricted in a later analysis, and the HLA associations seemed to be driven largely by CMV exposure. Strong co-occurrence of HLA alleles, especially DR and DQ, made assigning TCR associations to individual alleles difficult. In a later analysis, TCR association rates were found to vary across HLA loci, with the most associated TCRs seen for DRB1 alleles and the fewest for HLA-C alleles. Some IMGT-functional V segments, including TRBV6-2 and TRBV6-3, could not be told apart with the 87-base-pair reads, so those segments were excluded. Because some donors lacked HLA typing at each locus, the association tests relied only on the typed subset. In vitro tests confirmed that three of the cytomegalovirus-associated TCR beta chains recognize cytomegalovirus antigens. It was suggested by the authors that the approach could potentially be generalized to other disease states and immunological phenotypes. The presence/absence analyses assumed that sequencing depth was roughly uniform across donors, and that assumption may not be true. In an earlier analysis of several hundred of the donors, most TCR beta V segments were observed in productive rearrangements about 87% or about 30% of the time, broadly matching IMGT annotations. The sequencing pipeline was judged likely to have produced a cluster of highly shared sequence variants as a technical artifact. A further reported finding was that TCR beta sequences accurately predicted the HLA-A and HLA-B alleles for most subjects in the first cohort. The study listed approximately 150 TCR beta chains as associated with cytomegalovirus. A later analysis reported that several top co-occurrence clusters appeared linked to parvovirus B19, influenza, CMV and Epstein-Barr virus.

The trim is 7 bases for V and 3 bases for J, with a gap of 11 bases between the germline ends. Based on the germline V gene (reference sequence), the CDR1 and CDR2 sequences are SEHNR and FQNEAQ. Its CDR3 holds 13 amino acids, cysteine through phenylalanine. The retained sequence is limited to the CDR3, 39 bases, with the frame set at the first base. The cohort consisted of approximately 670 healthy bone marrow donors. At the time of sampling, all cohort members were nominally healthy, though unrecorded immune exposures were likely present. The donor was CMV seropositive and was included in the group of approximately 300 seropositive cohort members. A peripheral blood sample was provided by each donor, and peripheral blood mononuclear cells were used for TCR beta sequencing. Genomic DNA extraction from the blood cell samples was performed with the Qiagen DNeasy Blood Extraction Kit.

This TCR was recovered from a woman aged 60-75 years in good health and CMV-seropositive. The chain is encoded by TRBV7-9 joined to TRBJ2-3, and the D gene may be TRBD1, 6 bases matching. Specimen: PBMCs. The CDR3 has the sequence CASKLGGTDTQYF. The DNA is TGTGCCAGCAAGCTAGGGGGTACAGATACGCAGTATTTT. The CDR3, completed at both ends by the reference TRBV7-9 and TRBJ2-3 genes, gives the full variable domain DTGVSQNPRHKITKRGQNVTFRCDPISEHNRLYWYRQTLGQGPEFLTYFQNEAQLEKSRLLSDRFSAERPKGSFSTLEIQRTEQGDSAMYLCASKLGGTDTQYFGPGTRLTVL.